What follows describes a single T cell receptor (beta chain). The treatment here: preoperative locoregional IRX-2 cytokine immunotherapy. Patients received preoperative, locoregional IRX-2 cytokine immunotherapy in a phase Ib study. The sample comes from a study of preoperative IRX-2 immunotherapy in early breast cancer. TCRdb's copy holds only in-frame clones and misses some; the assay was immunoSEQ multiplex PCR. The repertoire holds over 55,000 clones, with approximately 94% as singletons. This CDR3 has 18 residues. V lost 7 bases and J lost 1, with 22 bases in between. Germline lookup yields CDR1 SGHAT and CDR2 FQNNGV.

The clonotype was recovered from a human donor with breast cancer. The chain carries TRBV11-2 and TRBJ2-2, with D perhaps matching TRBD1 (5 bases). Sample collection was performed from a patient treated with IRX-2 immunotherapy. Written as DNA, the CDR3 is TGTGCCAGCATCATCGCCCCCCGCAGGGTGGGGAACACCGGGGAGCTGTTTTTT. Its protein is CASIIAPRRVGNTGELFF.